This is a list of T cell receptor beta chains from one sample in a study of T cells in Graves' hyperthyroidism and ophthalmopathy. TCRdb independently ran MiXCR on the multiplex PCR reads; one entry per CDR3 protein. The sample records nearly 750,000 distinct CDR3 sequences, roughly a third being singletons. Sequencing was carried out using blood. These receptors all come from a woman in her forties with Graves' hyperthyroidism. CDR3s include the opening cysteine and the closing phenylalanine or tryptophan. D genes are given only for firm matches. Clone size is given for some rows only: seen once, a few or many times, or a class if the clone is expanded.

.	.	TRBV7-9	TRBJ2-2	CASSPSKGPNTGELFF	TGTGCCAGCAGCCCGTCCAAGGGACCCAACACCGGGGAGCTGTTTTTT
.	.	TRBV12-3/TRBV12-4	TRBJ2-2	CAGSLQDGGELFF	TGTGCCGGCAGTTTACAGGATGGCGGGGAGCTGTTTTTT
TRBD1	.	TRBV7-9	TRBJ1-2	CASSLLMPDRKNYGYTF	TGTGCCAGCAGCTTATTAATGCCGGACAGGAAGAACTATGGCTACACCTTC
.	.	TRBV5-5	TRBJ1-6	CASSRAYSYNSPLHF	TGTGCCAGCAGCCGGGCTTACTCCTATAATTCACCCCTCCACTTT
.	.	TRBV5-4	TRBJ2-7	CASSHDKGTYYEQYF	TGTGCCAGCAGCCACGATAAGGGCACCTACTACGAGCAGTACTTC
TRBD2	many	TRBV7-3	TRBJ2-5	CASSQGTSGRGEETQYF	TGTGCCAGCAGCCAAGGGACTAGCGGGAGGGGGGAAGAGACCCAGTACTTC
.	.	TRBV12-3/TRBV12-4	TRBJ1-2	CASSLGNYGYAF	TGTGCCAGCAGTTTAGGCAACTATGGCTACGCCTTC
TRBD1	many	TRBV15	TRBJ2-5	CATSRPCYRGRETQYF	TGTGCCACCAGCCGCCCATGCTACAGGGGACGGGAGACCCAGTACTTC
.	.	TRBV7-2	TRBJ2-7	CASSLQNSYEQYF	TGTGCCAGCAGCTTACAGAACTCCTACGAGCAGTACTTC
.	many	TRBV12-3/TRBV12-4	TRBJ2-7	CASSPHPGYEQYF	TGTGCCAGCAGTCCCCATCCAGGCTACGAGCAGTACTTC
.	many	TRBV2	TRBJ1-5	CASSESGYGMAQHF	TGTGCCAGCAGTGAGTCAGGGTACGGAATGGCCCAGCATTTT
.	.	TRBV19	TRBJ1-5	CASKNRIDQPQHF	TGTGCCAGTAAAAACAGGATTGATCAGCCCCAGCATTTT
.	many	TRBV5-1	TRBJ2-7	CASSPRVKGYEQYF	TGCGCCAGCAGCCCACGCGTGAAGGGGTACGAGCAGTACTTC
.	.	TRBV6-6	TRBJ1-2	CASTQLGTNYGYTF	TGTGCCAGCACTCAATTGGGGACTAACTATGGCTACACCTTC
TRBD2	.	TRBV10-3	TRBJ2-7	CATSTGTSGIQNSYEQYF	TGTGCCACCAGTACCGGGACTAGCGGCATCCAAAACTCCTACGAGCAGTACTTC
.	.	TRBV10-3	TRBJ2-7	CAILGAEFYEQYF	TGTGCCATCCTGGGCGCCGAGTTCTACGAGCAGTACTTC
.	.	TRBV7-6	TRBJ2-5	CASSPTGVEAQYF	TGTGCCAGCAGCCCAACAGGCGTGGAGGCCCAGTACTTC
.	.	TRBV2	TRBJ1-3	CASSSGTADSGNTIYF	TGTGCCAGCAGTTCCGGGACGGCGGACTCTGGAAACACCATATATTTT
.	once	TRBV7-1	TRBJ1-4	CASSLSLGGGEKLFF	TGTGCCAGCAGCCTCAGTCTCGGTGGTGGTGAAAAACTGTTTTTT
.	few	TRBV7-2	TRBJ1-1	CASTKGAVNTEAFF	TGTGCCAGCACCAAAGGGGCGGTGAACACTGAAGCTTTCTTT
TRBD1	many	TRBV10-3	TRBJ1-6	CAISERGPDNSPLHF	TGTGCCATCAGTGAGAGGGGGCCCGATAATTCACCCCTCCACTTT
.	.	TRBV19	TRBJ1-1	CASRSGRATEAFF	TGTGCCAGTAGGTCAGGGAGGGCCACTGAAGCTTTCTTT
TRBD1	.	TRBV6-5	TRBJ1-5	CASSNTGVSQPQHF	TGTGCCAGCAGTAACACAGGGGTTTCTCAGCCCCAGCATTTT
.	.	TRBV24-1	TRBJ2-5	CASSLSLDSHQETQYF	TGTGCCAGCAGTTTATCGTTGGACAGCCACCAAGAGACCCAGTACTTC
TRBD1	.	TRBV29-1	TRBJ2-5	CSVGGGTGTQYF	TGCAGCGTTGGAGGGGGGACAGGGACCCAGTACTTC
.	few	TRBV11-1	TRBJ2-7	CASSLAGKRYEQYF	TGTGCCAGCAGCTTGGCAGGAAAAAGATACGAGCAGTACTTC
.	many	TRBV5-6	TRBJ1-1	CASSDGGGPFF	TGTGCCAGCAGCGACGGCGGCGGGCCTTTCTTT
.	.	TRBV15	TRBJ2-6	CATSRERAGANVLTF	TGTGCCACCAGCAGAGAACGCGCCGGGGCCAACGTCCTGACTTTC
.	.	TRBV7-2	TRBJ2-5	CASSLAVSRETQYF	TGTGCCAGCAGCTTGGCCGTGAGCCGGGAGACCCAGTACTTC
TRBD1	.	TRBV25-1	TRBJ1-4	CASIRGRGEKLFF	TGTGCCAGCATAAGGGGGCGCGGTGAAAAACTGTTTTTT
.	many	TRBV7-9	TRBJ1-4	CASSLGWDEKLFF	TGTGCCAGCAGCTTAGGGTGGGACGAAAAACTGTTTTTT
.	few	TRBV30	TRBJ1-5	CAWSVMGNQPQHF	TGTGCCTGGAGTGTGATGGGGAATCAGCCCCAGCATTTT
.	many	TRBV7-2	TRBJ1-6	CASSINTENSPLHF	TGTGCCAGCAGCATAAACACGGAAAATTCACCCCTCCACTTT
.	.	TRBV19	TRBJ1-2	CASSQRGTRGYGGYTF	TGTGCCAGTAGCCAACGCGGGACGAGGGGCTACGGTGGCTACACCTTC
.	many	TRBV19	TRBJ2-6	CATLIHGASGANVLTF	TGTGCGACCCTCATCCATGGGGCCTCTGGGGCCAACGTCCTGACTTTC
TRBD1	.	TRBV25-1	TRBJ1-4	CASSARTGVGEKLFF	TGTGCCAGCAGTGCCAGGACAGGGGTTGGGGAAAAACTGTTTTTT
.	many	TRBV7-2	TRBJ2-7	CASSSRGTASYEQYF	TGTGCCAGCAGCTCTCGGGGGACAGCCTCCTACGAGCAGTACTTC
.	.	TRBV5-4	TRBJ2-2	CASSLAADDPELFF	TGTGCCAGCAGCTTGGCGGCCGACGATCCGGAGCTGTTTTTT
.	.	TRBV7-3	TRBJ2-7	CASRSLYPYEQYF	TGTGCCAGCCGTTCCCTCTACCCCTACGAGCAGTACTTC
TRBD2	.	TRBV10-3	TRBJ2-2	CARTCGEGTGELFF	TGTGCCAGGACGTGCGGGGAGGGCACCGGGGAGCTGTTTTTT
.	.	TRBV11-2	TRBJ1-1	CASSPSWQGMNTEAFF	TGTGCCAGCAGTCCCTCGTGGCAGGGCATGAACACTGAAGCTTTCTTT
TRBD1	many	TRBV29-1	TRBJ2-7	CSARTGLYYEQYF	TGCAGCGCTAGGACAGGCCTATACTACGAGCAGTACTTC
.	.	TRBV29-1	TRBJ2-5	CSVSTGETQYF	TGCAGCGTTAGTACAGGGGAGACCCAGTACTTC
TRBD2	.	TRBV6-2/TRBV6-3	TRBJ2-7	CASSYEASGAYEQYF	TGTGCCAGCAGTTACGAGGCTAGCGGGGCCTACGAGCAGTACTTC
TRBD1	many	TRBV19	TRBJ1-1	CASSKQGNSPEAFF	TGTGCCAGTAGTAAACAGGGGAACAGCCCTGAAGCTTTCTTT
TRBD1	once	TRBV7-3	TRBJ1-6	CASSGTGGNRPLHF	TGTGCCAGCAGCGGGACAGGAGGAAATAGACCCCTCCACTTT
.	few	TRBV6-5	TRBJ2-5	CASRTGGIQETQYF	TGTGCCAGCAGGACAGGAGGAATCCAAGAGACCCAGTACTTC
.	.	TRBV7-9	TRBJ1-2	CASSFFGRNYGYTF	TGTGCCAGCAGCTTTTTCGGGAGGAACTATGGCTACACCTTC
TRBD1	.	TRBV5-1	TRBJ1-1	CASSLAGTASEAFF	TGCGCCAGCAGCTTGGCCGGGACAGCTAGTGAAGCTTTCTTT
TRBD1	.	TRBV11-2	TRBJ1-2	CASSVHRGPSEEGYTF	TGTGCCAGCAGCGTCCACAGGGGGCCGTCTGAGGAGGGCTACACCTTC
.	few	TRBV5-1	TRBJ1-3	CASSLRLGGFSGNTIYF	TGCGCCAGCAGCTTGCGATTGGGGGGCTTCTCTGGAAACACCATATATTTT
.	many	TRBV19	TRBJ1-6	CASRGDGLSPLHF	TGTGCCAGTAGGGGGGACGGTCTTTCACCCCTCCACTTT
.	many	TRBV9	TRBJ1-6	CASSAPDSLNSPLHF	TGTGCCAGCAGCGCCCCGGACAGCTTGAATTCACCCCTCCACTTT
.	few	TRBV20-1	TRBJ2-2	CSARGDVEGTAGTGELFF	TGCAGTGCTAGAGGTGATGTCGAGGGGACCGCCGGCACCGGGGAGCTGTTTTTT
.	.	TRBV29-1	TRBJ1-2	CSVTRPNYGYTF	TGCAGCGTTACCCGACCCAACTATGGCTACACCTTC
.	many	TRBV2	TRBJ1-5	CASSVEGKSNQPQHF	TGTGCCAGCAGTGTGGAAGGGAAGAGCAATCAGCCCCAGCATTTT
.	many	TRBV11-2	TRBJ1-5	CASSFEAVSNQPQHF	TGTGCCAGCAGCTTCGAGGCCGTTAGCAATCAGCCCCAGCATTTT